This TCR beta chain was documented in a study of T cell changes during pregnancy in multiple sclerosis. The protocol was immunoSEQ multiplex PCR, while the TCRdb copy is restricted to in-frame clones and leaves out a portion. Altogether roughly 80,000 clones are present, just over 90% being singletons, with the ten largest covering around 3%. CDR1 and CDR2 from the germline V gene are MNHEY and SVGAGI. Trimming pared 4 bases from V and 5 bases from J, leaving 18 bases between. The CDR3 consists of 15 residues. The J gene is TRBJ2-7, the V gene TRBV6-5; tentative D call: TRBD1 (5 bases). This TCR was recovered from a female donor with multiple sclerosis, enrolled in a pregnancy study. The sequencing used peripheral blood, collected before pregnancy. Here the CDR3 DNA reads TGTGCCAGCAGTTCCCCGCAGGGAAGGCCCCACGAGCAGTACTTC. Its translation is CASSSPQGRPHEQYF.